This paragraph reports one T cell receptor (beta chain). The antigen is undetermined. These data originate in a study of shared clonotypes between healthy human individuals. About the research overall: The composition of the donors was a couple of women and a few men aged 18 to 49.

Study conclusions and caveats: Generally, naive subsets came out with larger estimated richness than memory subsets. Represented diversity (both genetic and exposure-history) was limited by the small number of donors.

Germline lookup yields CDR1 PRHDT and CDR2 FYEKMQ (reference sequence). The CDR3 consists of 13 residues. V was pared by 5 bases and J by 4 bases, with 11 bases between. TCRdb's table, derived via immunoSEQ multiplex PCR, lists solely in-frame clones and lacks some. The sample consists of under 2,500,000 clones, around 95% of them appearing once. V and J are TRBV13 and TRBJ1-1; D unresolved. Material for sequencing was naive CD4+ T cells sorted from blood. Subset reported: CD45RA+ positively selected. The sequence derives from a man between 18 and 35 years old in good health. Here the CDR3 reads CASSTLWGTEAFF. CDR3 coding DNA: TGTGCCAGCAGCACACTATGGGGCACTGAAGCTTTCTTT.